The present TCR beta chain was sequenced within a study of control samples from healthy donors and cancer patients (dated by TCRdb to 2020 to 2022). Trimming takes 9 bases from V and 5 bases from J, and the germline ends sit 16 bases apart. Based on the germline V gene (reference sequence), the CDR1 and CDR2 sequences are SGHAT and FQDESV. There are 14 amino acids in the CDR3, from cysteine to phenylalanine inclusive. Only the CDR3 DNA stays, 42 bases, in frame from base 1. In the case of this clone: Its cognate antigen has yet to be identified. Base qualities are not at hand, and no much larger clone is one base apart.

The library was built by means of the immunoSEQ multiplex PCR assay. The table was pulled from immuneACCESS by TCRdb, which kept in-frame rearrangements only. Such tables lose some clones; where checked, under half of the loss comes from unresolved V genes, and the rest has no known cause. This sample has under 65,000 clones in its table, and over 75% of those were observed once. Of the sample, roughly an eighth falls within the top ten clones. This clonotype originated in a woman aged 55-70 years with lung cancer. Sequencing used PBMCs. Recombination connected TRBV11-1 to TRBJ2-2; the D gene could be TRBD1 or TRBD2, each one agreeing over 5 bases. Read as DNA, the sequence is TGTGCCAGTCGGGGCCTTATCGGGACCGGGGAGCTGTTTTTT. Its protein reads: CASRGLIGTGELFF.